What follows is one TCR beta chain and its context. These data belong to a study of T cell changes during pregnancy in multiple sclerosis. The CDR3 runs 12 residues. V was clipped by 5 bases and J by 12 bases; unmatched bases: 4. Looked up from germline, CDR1 is SGHTS and CDR2 is YDEGEE. The method was immunoSEQ multiplex PCR; TCRdb's version includes in-frame clones alone and lacks a portion of them. The profile shows about 110,000 clones, around 93% of them singletons. This material consisted of peripheral blood, taken after pregnancy. The source is a female donor with multiple sclerosis, enrolled in a pregnancy study. The chain has TRBV5-8 and TRBJ2-3, with 12 bases aligning to TRBD2. CDR3 DNA: TGTGCCAGCAGGTTCGGACTAGCGGGACAGTATTTT. Translation: CASRFGLAGQYF.